This TCR beta chain was profiled in a study of shared clonotypes between healthy human individuals. As for the study in general: A donor's plate count was three for CD4 naive and three for CD4 memory; CD8 naive had two and CD8 memory one. Findings and limits, study-wide: About 5% was the fraction of naive CD4 clonotypes found shared across several donors.

Assay used: immunoSEQ multiplex PCR; TCRdb lists only in-frame clones, some missing. Of about 1.1 million clones listed, 75% to 85% are singletons. Concerning this clone itself: Antigen unknown.

This sequence originates from a man between 18 and 35 years old in good health. Some clones in this sample may be carry-over from other donors' samples. Sequenced input: memory CD4+ T cells from PBMCs. The subset was: CD45RA-negative fraction.

Here the CDR3 DNA reads TGTGCCGGTAACAGGGGTCGTAATTACGAGCAGTACTTC. Protein product: CAGNRGRNYEQYF. The chain carries TRBV30 and TRBJ2-7; TRBD1 matches at 7 bases. The V gene end was trimmed by 8 bases and the J gene end by 4 bases; junction bases not matched to a gene: 11. CDR1 GTSNPN and CDR2 SVGIG come from the germline V gene (reference sequence). CDR3 length equals 13 residues.